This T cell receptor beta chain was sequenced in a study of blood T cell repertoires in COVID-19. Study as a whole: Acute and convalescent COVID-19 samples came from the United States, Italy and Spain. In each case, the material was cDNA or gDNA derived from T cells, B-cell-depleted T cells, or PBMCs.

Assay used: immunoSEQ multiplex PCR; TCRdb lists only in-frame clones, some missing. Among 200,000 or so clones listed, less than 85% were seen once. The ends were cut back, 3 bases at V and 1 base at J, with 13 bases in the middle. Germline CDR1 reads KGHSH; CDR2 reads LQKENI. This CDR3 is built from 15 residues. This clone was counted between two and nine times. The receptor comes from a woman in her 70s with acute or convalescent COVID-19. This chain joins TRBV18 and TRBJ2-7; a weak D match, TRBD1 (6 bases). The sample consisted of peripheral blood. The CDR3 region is CASSPEQGVSYEQYF. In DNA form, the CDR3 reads TGTGCCAGCTCACCCGAACAGGGAGTGTCCTACGAGCAGTACTTC.